These 30 T cell receptor beta chains were all obtained from the same sample, sequenced in a study of blood T cell repertoires in COVID-19. This table comes from immunoSEQ multiplex PCR, and its TCRdb copy is limited to in-frame clones, with some not included. The sample holds about 150,000 clones; approximately 84% are singletons and the top ten take 2.5% to 3%. The source material was peripheral blood. The receptors stem from a woman aged 80 or older with COVID-19, enrolled during active disease.

V gene TRBV5-1 combines with J gene TRBJ2-3, with 10 nucleotides matching TRBD2. Looked up from germline, CDR1 is SGHRS and CDR2 is YFSETQ. This CDR3 is 16 amino acids long. Unmatched junction bases numbered 5, after V lost 4 bases and J lost 0 bases. This CDR3 is CASSAGLAVSTDTQYF. DNA for the CDR3: TGCGCCAGCAGCGCAGGACTAGCGGTTAGCACAGATACGCAGTATTTT.

The chain is built from TRBV28 and TRBJ2-7, with TRBD1 identical over 11 bases. The CDR3 totals 14 residues. Germline V gene lookup returns CDR1 MDHEN and CDR2 SYDVKM. V shed 7 bases and J 1 base; nucleotides not matched to a gene: 3. The CDR3 is CASIGTGGSYEQYF. The CDR3 nucleotides read TGTGCCAGCATCGGGACAGGGGGTTCCTACGAGCAGTACTTC.

The chain combines TRBV7-9 with TRBJ2-7; possibly TRBD2 for D (6 bases). V lost 4 bases to trimming and J lost 1 base, with 14 bases between them. The germline V gene encodes CDR1 SEHNR and CDR2 FQNEAQ (reference sequence). The CDR3 totals 15 residues. This chain's CDR3 is CASSSQGGVSYEQYF. The CDR3 DNA is TGTGCCAGCAGCTCCCAGGGAGGAGTTTCCTACGAGCAGTACTTC.

The chain carries TRBV7-6 and TRBJ2-2; 11 bases are shared with TRBD1. Trimming cost V 3 bases and J 6 bases; bases outside gene matches: 15. Germline V gene data show CDR1 as SGHVS and CDR2 as FNYEAQ. This CDR3 spans 19 amino acids. The CDR3 coding sequence is TGTGCCAGCAGCTTTTGGGGGATCGCCCGGACAGGGGGCTCCGGGGAGCTGTTTTTT. It yields the protein CASSFWGIARTGGSGELFF.

The V call is TRBV5-8, the J call TRBJ2-7; 11 nucleotides agree with TRBD2. CDR3 length: 13 amino acids. The ends lost 5 bases at V and 2 bases at J; junction bases unmatched: 0. Per germline, CDR1 SGHTS and CDR2 YDEGEE. The DNA of the CDR3 is TGTGCCAGCAGGACTAGCGGGGCCTACGAGCAGTACTTC. Protein sequence: CASRTSGAYEQYF.

J is TRBJ2-7 and V is TRBV21-1; TRBD1, the table's D call, was not compared with the DNA. TRBV21-1 is annotated as a pseudogene. The CDR3 runs to 12 residues. The CDR3 DNA reads TGTGCCAGCAGCAATCAGGTCTACGAGCAGTACTTC. As protein: CASSNQVYEQYF.

V and J are TRBV10-1 and TRBJ2-7; TRBD2 matches at 8 bases. The ends lost 0 bases at V and 2 bases at J; junction bases unmatched: 6. Germline V CDR1 and CDR2: WNHNN, SYGVQD (reference sequence). The CDR3 contains 16 residues. The CDR3 DNA reads as TGCGCCAGCAGTGAGTCGTGGCGGGAGGAAGCCTACGAGCAGTACTTC. Its protein is CASSESWREEAYEQYF.

The chain recombines TRBV5-1 with TRBJ1-1, with 10 bases aligning to TRBD1. This CDR3 comprises 15 residues. J lost 1 base, V lost 4 bases, and 4 bases had no gene match. Germline V gives CDR1 SGHRS, CDR2 YFSETQ. The CDR3 loop is CASSPRDRGNTEAFF. The DNA for the CDR3 is TGCGCCAGCAGCCCCCGGGACAGGGGGAACACTGAAGCTTTCTTT.

V usage is TRBV28 and J usage is TRBJ2-7; maybe TRBD2 (7 bases). CDR1 and CDR2 from the germline V gene are MDHEN and SYDVKM. This CDR3 has 15 residues. Trimming removed 1 base at V and 0 bases at J, with 10 bases between. The CDR3 loop reads CASSLSRGGSYEQYF. The CDR3 DNA reads TGTGCCAGCAGTTTATCGAGGGGGGGCTCCTACGAGCAGTACTTC.

The rearrangement uses TRBV2 and TRBJ2-3; 7 positions match TRBD2. The CDR3 has 13 residues. The germline V gene encodes CDR1 SNHLY and CDR2 FYNNEI. The ends lost 3 bases at V and 11 bases at J; junction bases unmatched: 8. CDR3 amino acids: CASSDGLGGWQYF. The CDR3 DNA reads TGTGCCAGCAGTGACGGACTAGGCGGGTGGCAGTATTTT.

The chain combines TRBV9 with TRBJ2-7; the match to TRBD1 covers 10 bases. Germline lookup yields CDR1 SGDLS and CDR2 YYNGEE. This CDR3 contains 13 residues. The junction had 4 bases not matched to a gene; V was cut back by 3 bases and J by 7 bases. The CDR3 coding sequence is TGTGCCAGCAGCGAGACAGGGGGCGGGGAGCAGTACTTC. As protein: CASSETGGGEQYF.

J is TRBJ2-7 and V is TRBV2, with TRBD1 matching over 8 bases. The length of the CDR3 is 14 residues. J was trimmed by 5 bases and V by 6 bases; bases with no gene match: 9. Germline V CDR1 and CDR2: SNHLY, FYNNEI. Here the CDR3 reads CASSRGQGFDEQYF. For the CDR3, the DNA is TGTGCCAGCAGCCGCGGACAGGGTTTCGACGAGCAGTACTTC.

CDR3: CASSRTATNEKLFF. The CDR3 DNA reads TGTGCCAGCAGTCGGACAGCGACTAATGAAAAACTGTTTTTT. This rearrangement joins TRBV28 to TRBJ1-4; TRBD1 is a possible D gene (6 bases). Germline CDR1 is MDHEN and CDR2 is SYDVKM. The CDR3 sequence is 14 residues long. V lost 5 bases to trimming and J lost 2 bases, with 9 bases between them.

This chain joins TRBV5-1 and TRBJ2-1, with D tentatively TRBD2 (6 bases). Per germline, CDR1 SGHRS and CDR2 YFSETQ. The ends were cut back, 3 bases at V and 5 bases at J, with 12 bases in the middle. This CDR3 spans 14 amino acids. This CDR3 reads CASSWSGDHNEQFF. CDR3 nucleotides: TGCGCCAGCAGCTGGTCGGGAGACCACAATGAGCAGTTCTTC.

The chain couples TRBV24-1 to TRBJ2-1; D unresolved. The germline V gene encodes CDR1 KGHDR and CDR2 SFDVKD. CDR3 length equals 12 residues. V was trimmed by 3 bases and J by 10 bases, leaving 9 bases between them. Here the CDR3 DNA reads TGTGCCACCAGTGATCCTGGGCTGGAGCAGTTCTTC. Translating it yields CATSDPGLEQFF.

The chain recombines TRBV11-2 with TRBJ2-5; 10 bases match TRBD2. Germline-derived CDR1 and CDR2 are SGHAT and FQNNGV. The V segment lost 0 bases and the J segment 9 bases; nucleotides outside the gene matches: 10. The CDR3 totals 16 residues. The CDR3, as DNA: TGTGCCAGCAGCTTAGATCCCAGCGGGGGGGCTCTAGCCCAGTACTTC. Amino acids: CASSLDPSGGALAQYF.

The gene calls are TRBV7-6 and TRBJ2-1; D gene ambiguous. Trimming left V 3 bases short and J 5 bases short, with 2 bases between. The CDR3 has 11 amino acids. Per germline, CDR1 SGHVS and CDR2 FNYEAQ. The CDR3 loop is CASSFNNEQFF. CDR3 DNA: TGTGCCAGCAGCTTTAACAATGAGCAGTTCTTC.

This chain connects TRBV10-3 to TRBJ2-1; 9 bases are shared with TRBD2. Trimming removed 11 bases from V and 9 bases from J; junction bases left unmatched: 14. Per germline, CDR1 ENHRY and CDR2 SYGVKD. CDR3 length: 14 residues. CDR3 sequence: CAANSGSLRGEQFF. The CDR3, as DNA: TGTGCCGCTAATAGCGGGAGTTTGCGAGGTGAGCAGTTCTTC.

The chain combines TRBV30 with TRBJ1-1; unclear D gene. The CDR3 totals 14 residues. The V end lost 2 bases, the J end lost 3 bases, and 13 bases lay between the germline ends. Germline values: CDR1 GTSNPN, CDR2 SVGIG (reference sequence). CDR3 loop: CAWSLEVRDTEAFF. For the CDR3, the DNA is TGTGCCTGGAGTCTGGAGGTTCGGGACACTGAAGCTTTCTTT.

DNA of the CDR3: TGTGCCAGCAGTTCCCCAGCGGGGGGGTCCTACAATGAGCAGTTCTTC. This translates into CASSSPAGGSYNEQFF. The chain recombines TRBV6-5 with TRBJ2-1, with 10 bases fitting TRBD2. Germline loops: CDR1 MNHEY, CDR2 SVGAGI. This CDR3 is 16 amino acids long. The J segment lost 1 base and the V segment lost 4 bases, leaving 4 bases of the junction unmatched.

The rearrangement uses TRBV11-2 and TRBJ2-4; 10 bases match TRBD1. Losses at the gene ends were 5 bases for V and 1 base for J; bases not matched to a gene: 5. This CDR3 is built from 16 residues. Germline values: CDR1 SGHAT, CDR2 FQNNGV. The CDR3 region has the DNA TGTGCCAGCAGCAAAGGGACAGGGGAGGCCAAAAACATTCAGTACTTC. Translating it yields CASSKGTGEAKNIQYF.

The chain links TRBV9 to TRBJ2-2, with unresolved D. Germline V gene lookup returns CDR1 SGDLS and CDR2 YYNGEE. V lost 3 bases and J lost 0, with 6 bases in between. The CDR3 has 14 amino acids. The CDR3 region has the DNA TGTGCCAGCAGCGCCCCCGCGAACACCGGGGAGCTGTTTTTT. This codes for CASSAPANTGELFF.

A single count supports this clone. V is TRBV2 and J is TRBJ1-5; TRBD1 is a possible D gene (6 bases). In germline, CDR1 is SNHLY, CDR2 FYNNEI. The CDR3 runs to 13 residues. V dropped 6 bases and J dropped 4 bases, with 10 bases sitting between them. The CDR3 bases are TGTGCCAGCAGACAGGGTTGGAATCAGCCCCAGCATTTT. Amino acid sequence: CASRQGWNQPQHF.

The chain joins TRBV15 to TRBJ1-2; TRBD1 might be the D (5 bases). CDR1 and CDR2 (germline): LNHNV, YYDKDF (reference sequence). This CDR3 is 16 amino acids long. V was cut by 3 bases and J by 7 bases, with 21 bases left in between. The CDR3 DNA follows: TGTGCCACCAGCAGTGCTTGGGGCAGGAGGGACTCTGGCTACACCTTC. Translated, it gives CATSSAWGRRDSGYTF. The full variable domain, with the rest looked up from reference TRBV15 and TRBJ1-2, is DAMVIQNPRYQVTQFGKPVTLSCSQTLNHNVMYWYQQKSSQAPKLLFHYYDKDFNNEADTPDNFQSRRPNTSFCFLDIRSPGLGDTAMYLCATSSAWGRRDSGYTFGSGTRLTVV.

The chain couples TRBV6-2 or TRBV6-3 to TRBJ2-1; possibly TRBD2 for D (5 bases). Germline V gene lookup returns CDR1 MNHEY and CDR2 SVGEGT. This CDR3 is built from 16 residues. The V and J ends lost 8 bases and 6 bases respectively, with 23 bases between them. CDR3 DNA sequence: TGTGCCAGCTGCCGGCCTTTTTCTCCCGAGGGCAATGAGCAGTTCTTC. It specifies CASCRPFSPEGNEQFF.

In this sample, this clone turned up once. The chain links TRBV10-3 to TRBJ1-5, with D tentatively TRBD1 (6 bases). Germline CDR1 is ENHRY and CDR2 is SYGVKD. Trimming cost V 10 bases and J 0 bases, with 10 bases left between them. CDR3 length equals 13 residues. The chain's CDR3 is CATTGYSNQPQHF. The CDR3, as DNA: TGTGCCACGACAGGTTATAGCAATCAGCCCCAGCATTTT.

The chain combines TRBV6-1 with TRBJ2-3, with D possibly being TRBD2 (6 bases). The CDR3 runs 18 residues. Trimming took 2 bases from V and 5 from J, leaving 23 bases between them. Germline loops: CDR1 MNHNS, CDR2 SASEGT. CDR3 sequence reads: CASSEIPLGAGMGDTQYF. CDR3 nucleotides: TGTGCCAGCAGTGAAATTCCCTTGGGCGCGGGAATGGGAGATACGCAGTATTTT.

V is TRBV24-1 and J is TRBJ1-2, with a possible D match to TRBD1 (6 bases). Trimming left V 9 bases short and J 7 bases short, with 11 bases between. Germline CDR1 is KGHDR and CDR2 is SFDVKD. The length of the CDR3 is 11 residues. The CDR3 region is CATQTGSGYTF. CDR3 DNA sequence: TGTGCCACCCAGACAGGCTCTGGCTACACCTTC.

This clone was seen a single time. The V call is TRBV18, the J call TRBJ2-4; a possible D gene is TRBD2 (6 bases). The CDR3 length is 18 residues. The V gene's germline CDR1 is KGHSH and CDR2 LQKENI. V was trimmed by 4 bases and J by 3 bases, leaving 22 bases between them. CDR3 loop: CASSLTTPLALGKNIQYF. In DNA, the CDR3 is TGTGCCAGCTCACTAACCACACCACTAGCTTTGGGCAAAAACATTCAGTACTTC.

The genes are TRBV27 and TRBJ2-7; a weak D match, TRBD2 (7 bases). Trimming took off 3 bases at V and 7 bases at J, with 10 bases between the two ends. The germline V gene encodes CDR1 MNHEY and CDR2 SMNVEV (reference sequence). CDR3 length: 12 residues. As DNA, the CDR3 is TGTGCCAGCAGTTTTAGGGGGGGGGAGCAGTACTTC. Protein sequence: CASSFRGGEQYF.